Listed here are 19 T cell receptor beta chains from one sample, sequenced in a study of T cells in localized non-small cell lung cancer. Using immunoSEQ multiplex PCR, the repertoire was profiled, and TCRdb retains in-frame clones only, with some absent. The data show approximately 45,000 clones, with approximately 90% seen just once and 2.5% held by the top ten. The source material was PBMCs, sampled before any cancer treatment. Receptors originate from a man aged 35-75 years with stage II lung adenocarcinoma.

This clone is categorized as medium-sized (0.01 to 0.1%). V usage is TRBV13 and J usage is TRBJ1-1, with unresolved D. The V gene's germline CDR1 is PRHDT and CDR2 FYEKMQ (reference sequence). V was clipped by 4 bases and J by 2 bases, with 11 bases between them. The CDR3 covers 14 residues. The CDR3 DNA sequence: TGTGCCAGCAGCTCGCCGGGGTTTAACACTGAAGCTTTCTTT. Its protein is CASSSPGFNTEAFF. Together with reference TRBV13 and TRBJ1-1, the CDR3 gives the full variable domain: AAGVIQSPRHLIKEKRETATLKCYPIPRHDTVYWYQQGPGQDPQFLISFYEKMQSDKGSIPDRFSAQQFSDYHSELNMSSLELGDSALYFCASSSPGFNTEAFFGQGTRLTVV.

This chain joins TRBV20-1 and TRBJ2-5; no firm D call. Germline V gives CDR1 DFQATT, CDR2 SNEGSKA (reference sequence). Trimming took off 0 bases at V and 1 base at J, with 0 bases between the two ends. There are 11 residues in the CDR3. The CDR3 here is CSARDQETQYF. The CDR3 DNA sequence: TGCAGTGCTAGAGACCAAGAGACCCAGTACTTC.

CDR3 nucleotides: TGTGCCAGCAAACGGCGGGGAGACCTCGACAATGAGCAGTTCTTC. Protein product: CASKRRGDLDNEQFF. The chain carries TRBV6-5 and TRBJ2-1, with a possible D match to TRBD2 (6 bases). Germline values: CDR1 MNHEY, CDR2 SVGAGI. V lost 7 bases and J 5 bases, leaving 18 bases between the germline ends. The CDR3 contains 15 residues.

V and J are TRBV10-3 and TRBJ2-1, with D perhaps assigned TRBD1 or TRBD2 (6 bases each). The germline V gene has CDR1 ENHRY and CDR2 SYGVKD. The CDR3 is 14 residues long. Trimming stripped 6 bases from V and 9 bases from J, with 18 bases between. Here the CDR3 reads CAIRTEGGVGEQFF. As DNA, the CDR3 is TGTGCCATCAGGACGGAGGGGGGAGTGGGTGAGCAGTTCTTC.

This chain joins TRBV15 and TRBJ1-2; D is perhaps TRBD1 (6 bases). There are 16 residues in the CDR3. The germline V gene encodes CDR1 LNHNV and CDR2 YYDKDF (reference sequence). With 3 bases removed from V and 5 bases from J, the gap between germline ends came to 19 bases. The CDR3 nucleotides are TGTGCCACCAGCAGGTCCGGGACACCTCCTCCATATGGCTACACCTTC. It is translated as CATSRSGTPPPYGYTF. The full variable domain, its missing parts supplied by reference TRBV15 and TRBJ1-2, is DAMVIQNPRYQVTQFGKPVTLSCSQTLNHNVMYWYQQKSSQAPKLLFHYYDKDFNNEADTPDNFQSRRPNTSFCFLDIRSPGLGDTAMYLCATSRSGTPPPYGYTFGSGTRLTVV.

The chain joins TRBV29-1 to TRBJ1-1, with no clear D. The CDR3 totals 13 residues. CDR1 SQVTM and CDR2 ANQGSEA come from the germline V gene. The V end lost 5 bases, the J end lost 0 bases, and 10 bases lay between the germline ends. Written as DNA, the CDR3 is TGCAGCGTTTTAGGACTGATGAACACTGAAGCTTTCTTT. Translating it yields CSVLGLMNTEAFF.

The rearrangement uses TRBV30 and TRBJ2-3; 13 bases fit TRBD2. Trimming took 2 bases from V and 2 from J; bases not matched to a gene: 7. The CDR3 covers 17 residues. Germline V gene lookup returns CDR1 GTSNPN and CDR2 SVGIG (reference sequence). CDR3 bases: TGTGCCTGGAGTATCTCGGGACTAGCGGGGTACACAGATACGCAGTATTTT. Residues: CAWSISGLAGYTDTQYF.

This clone appeared a single time. The rearrangement links TRBV6-5 to TRBJ2-7; the D is unclear. Germline CDR1 and CDR2: MNHEY and SVGAGI. This CDR3 spans 14 amino acids. The V end lost 0 bases, the J end lost 5 bases, and 11 bases lay between the germline ends. CDR3 sequence: CASSYSRLGNEQYV. CDR3 nucleotides: TGTGCCAGCAGTTACTCACGGTTAGGGAACGAGCAGTACGTC.

The rearrangement links TRBV30 to TRBJ1-6; unclear D gene. Germline lookup yields CDR1 GTSNPN and CDR2 SVGIG (reference sequence). V was cut by 2 bases and J by 8 bases, with 10 bases left in between. This CDR3 contains 13 residues. In DNA, the CDR3 is TGTGCCTGGAGTAGGTCGGTTGATTCACCCCTCCACTTT. Translating gives CAWSRSVDSPLHF.

The chain employs TRBV4-2 and TRBJ2-1, with TRBD1 matching over 9 bases. V was pared by 4 bases and J by 3 bases, with 7 bases of the junction left unmatched. This CDR3 is 16 amino acids long. CDR1 and CDR2 (germline): LGHNA, YNFKEQ. The CDR3: CASSRQGDRDYNEQFF. In nucleotides, the CDR3 is TGTGCCAGCAGCCGTCAGGGGGACAGGGACTACAATGAGCAGTTCTTC.

V gene TRBV19 combines with J gene TRBJ1-1; D not certain. The CDR3 length is 15 residues. Trimming left V 4 bases short and J 7 bases short, with 19 bases between. Germline values: CDR1 LNHDA, CDR2 SQIVND (reference sequence). The CDR3: CASSKVQGLGIEAFF. The CDR3 DNA reads TGTGCCAGTAGTAAGGTCCAAGGTTTAGGCATTGAAGCTTTCTTT.

The DNA of the CDR3 is TGCAGCGTTGATACCGGGACAGTGGAAGCTTTCTTT. Its protein product is CSVDTGTVEAFF. The chain recombines TRBV29-1 with TRBJ1-1, with 7 bases matching TRBD1. The CDR3 spans 12 residues. From germline, CDR1 is SQVTM and CDR2 ANQGSEA. V gave up 3 bases and J gave up 8 bases; unmatched junction bases: 6.

The CDR3 DNA follows: TGTGCCAGCAGCTTGCTAGCGGGGGGGGAGACCCAGTACTTC. This gives the protein CASSLLAGGETQYF. The genes are TRBV7-2 and TRBJ2-5; TRBD2 agrees at 12 bases. Per germline, CDR1 SGHTA and CDR2 FQGNSA. Trimming cost V 3 bases and J 5 bases; bases outside gene matches: 1. CDR3 size: 14 residues.

The rearrangement joins TRBV19 to TRBJ1-5; 7 bases are a match to TRBD1. Germline V gene sequence: CDR1 LNHDA, CDR2 SQIVND (reference sequence). The CDR3 has 15 amino acids. With 8 bases clipped from V and 3 bases from J, the junction kept 10 bases outside the gene matches. CDR3 bases: TGTGCCAGTCTCGAGACAGGGAGGTTCAATCAGCCCCAGCATTTT. It yields the protein CASLETGRFNQPQHF.

The CDR3 loop is CASSSGTDIYEQYF. The CDR3 nucleotides read TGTGCCAGCAGCTCGGGGACGGACATCTACGAGCAGTACTTC. The chain combines TRBV7-6 with TRBJ2-7; D tentatively fits TRBD1 or TRBD2 (5 bases each). Germline assignment: CDR1 SGHVS and CDR2 FNYEAQ. V lost 4 bases and J 3 bases, leaving 13 bases between the germline ends. The CDR3 covers 14 residues.

The chain couples TRBV2 to TRBJ2-7; 10 positions agree with TRBD1. V was clipped by 1 base and J by 3 bases; unmatched bases: 3. This CDR3 comprises 15 residues. Germline V CDR1 and CDR2: SNHLY, FYNNEI. CDR3 region: CASSEGDRGDYEQYV. The CDR3 bases are TGTGCCAGCAGTGAAGGGGACAGGGGAGACTACGAGCAGTACGTC.

The V gene is TRBV7-2, the J gene TRBJ2-7, with no clear D. Germline CDR1 reads SGHTA; CDR2 reads FQGNSA. The CDR3 runs to 12 residues. The V gene lost 4 bases and the J gene lost 1 base, with 5 bases spanning the gap. The CDR3 coding sequence is TGTGCCAGCAGCTCCCTGTCCTACGAGCAGTACTTC. Translated: CASSSLSYEQYF.

V is TRBV4-2 and J is TRBJ2-3; D may be TRBD1 (6 bases). CDR1 is LGHNA, CDR2 YNFKEQ, per germline. With 2 bases removed from V and 0 bases from J, the gap between germline ends came to 9 bases. The CDR3 consists of 15 residues. As DNA, the CDR3 is TGTGCCAGCAGCCAACGCGGACAGAGCACAGATACGCAGTATTTT. Protein sequence: CASSQRGQSTDTQYF.

The chain uses TRBV7-2 and TRBJ1-1; D call uncertain. From germline, CDR1 is SGHTA and CDR2 FQGNSA. Trimming removed 0 bases at V and 7 bases at J, with 6 bases between. This CDR3 region has 12 residues. The CDR3 loop reads CASSLALGEAFF. In nucleotides, the CDR3 is TGTGCCAGCAGCTTAGCTTTGGGTGAAGCTTTCTTT.